The source of this TCR beta chain is a study of cytomegalovirus exposure and HLA in healthy donors. The primer mix had 60 Vbeta and 13 Jbeta primers. In the original analysis: Approximately 72 million unique TCR beta chains, roughly 11 million of them shared, were counted by a later analysis. Clones were sequenced by immunoSEQ multiplex PCR, and TCRdb holds only the in-frame ones, with some missing. Clone size and V and J calls were adopted from that table, with D and trimming inferred from the DNA. The sample contains about 99,000 clones, around three quarters of which appear only once. Germline lookup yields CDR1 SEHNR and CDR2 FQNEAQ (reference sequence). J gave up 7 bases and V 5 bases, and 7 bases lay outside the gene matches. The CDR3 is 15 amino acids.

The receptor was derived from a male donor in good health and CMV-seropositive. The source material was PBMCs. This chain uses TRBV7-9 with TRBJ1-4, with 10 bases identical to TRBD1. The CDR3 region is CASSVTGGASEKLFF. CDR3 nucleotides: TGTGCCAGCAGCGTGACAGGGGGCGCGAGTGAAAAACTGTTTTTT. The full variable domain, in which reference TRBV7-9 and TRBJ1-4 provide the parts outside the CDR3, is DTGVSQNPRHKITKRGQNVTFRCDPISEHNRLYWYRQTLGQGPEFLTYFQNEAQLEKSRLLSDRFSAERPKGSFSTLEIQRTEQGDSAMYLCASSVTGGASEKLFFGSGTQLSVL.